What follows are 28 T cell receptor beta chains derived from one specimen sequenced in a study of blood T cell repertoires in COVID-19. This table comes from immunoSEQ multiplex PCR, and its TCRdb copy is limited to in-frame clones, with some not included. The top ten hold around 1.5% of the sample, which has 150,000 to 200,000 clones, approximately 88% seen once. Sequenced material: peripheral blood. Source of these receptors: a woman aged 50 to 60 with acute or convalescent COVID-19.

The rearrangement links TRBV18 to TRBJ2-3; 7 nucleotides align to TRBD1. The CDR3 has 15 residues. Germline assignment: CDR1 KGHSH and CDR2 LQKENI. V gave up 3 bases and J gave up 1 base; unmatched junction bases: 4. The CDR3 DNA reads as TGTGCCAGCTCACCTGGGACAGTAGGCACAGATACGCAGTATTTT. Protein: CASSPGTVGTDTQYF.

The gene calls are TRBV19 and TRBJ1-1; D is uncertain. The CDR3 has 14 amino acids. Germline loops: CDR1 LNHDA, CDR2 SQIVND (reference sequence). Trimming removed 6 bases from V and 4 bases from J, with 15 bases in between. The CDR3 nucleotides read TGTGCCAGTAGCGAGTATATTATACCCACTGAAGCTTTCTTT. Translated: CASSEYIIPTEAFF.

This rearrangement joins TRBV10-3 to TRBJ2-2, with 11 positions matching TRBD2. The CDR3 is 15 amino acids. The V gene end was trimmed by 6 bases and the J gene end by 5 bases; junction bases not matched to a gene: 5. Per germline, CDR1 ENHRY and CDR2 SYGVKD. CDR3 in amino acids: CAISPSSGGTGELFF. The CDR3 coding sequence is TGTGCCATCAGCCCCTCTAGCGGGGGGACCGGGGAGCTGTTTTTT.

J is TRBJ1-3 and V is TRBV7-9; TRBD1 might be the D (6 bases). Trimming left V 5 bases short and J 0 bases short, with 20 bases between. The CDR3 runs to 18 residues. The germline V gene has CDR1 SEHNR and CDR2 FQNEAQ (reference sequence). CDR3 residues: CASSHLTGHTRSGNTIYF. For the CDR3, the DNA is TGTGCCAGCAGCCACCTTACGGGACATACCCGCTCTGGAAACACCATATATTTT.

The rearrangement joins TRBV29-1 to TRBJ1-2; TRBD1 matches at 10 bases. Germline values: CDR1 SQVTM, CDR2 ANQGSEA. This CDR3 has 14 amino acids. The V gene end was trimmed by 4 bases and the J gene end by 7 bases; junction bases not matched to a gene: 9. The CDR3 nucleotides are TGCAGCGTTGGGAGCCGACAGGGGGCTTCTGGCTACACCTTC. Protein: CSVGSRQGASGYTF.

To note about this clone: Other DNA sequences in this sample translate to the same CDR3. The chain is built from TRBV6-1 and TRBJ1-2; D may be TRBD1 (5 bases). Looked up from germline, CDR1 is MNHNS and CDR2 is SASEGT. CDR3 length: 13 amino acids. Trimming removed 3 bases at V and 8 bases at J, with 13 bases between. CDR3 residues: CASSEGQGGGYTF. The CDR3 DNA follows: TGTGCCAGCAGTGAGGGCCAGGGAGGCGGCTACACCTTC.

The chain carries TRBV7-9 and TRBJ2-3, with TRBD2 identical over 15 bases. Germline V gene data show CDR1 as SEHNR and CDR2 as FQNEAQ (reference sequence). J lost 5 bases, V lost 5 bases, and 5 bases had no gene match. This CDR3 contains 16 residues. CDR3 nucleotide sequence: TGTGCCAGCAGCCCTGGACTAGCGGGGGGGTTAGATACGCAGTATTTT. The encoded protein is CASSPGLAGGLDTQYF.

The sample holds a few counts of this clone. The chain couples TRBV5-1 to TRBJ2-3; TRBD2 aligns across 16 bases. Germline CDR1 and CDR2: SGHRS and YFSETQ. The CDR3 covers 16 residues. After removal of 7 bases from V and 4 bases from J, the junction contained 6 bases not matched to a gene. The CDR3 DNA reads TGCGCCAGCCTACTAGGGACTAGCGGGAGGGCAGATACGCAGTATTTT. This sequence encodes CASLLGTSGRADTQYF.

Note on this clone: This CDR3 is also generated by other DNA sequences in the sample. The chain employs TRBV5-1 and TRBJ1-1; D is uncertain. From germline, CDR1 is SGHRS and CDR2 YFSETQ. Trimming pared 0 bases from V and 5 bases from J, leaving 11 bases between. This CDR3 contains 14 residues. The CDR3 protein is CASSLAGGGTEAFF. The CDR3, as DNA: TGCGCCAGCAGCTTGGCAGGAGGAGGGACTGAAGCTTTCTTT.

V is TRBV6-5 and J is TRBJ1-1, with D possibly being TRBD1 (6 bases). This CDR3 region has 14 residues. V was trimmed by 5 bases and J by 2 bases, leaving 12 bases between them. The germline gives CDR1 MNHEY, CDR2 SVGAGI. CDR3 sequence: CASSTTQGNTEAFF. The CDR3 DNA reads as TGTGCCAGCAGTACTACACAGGGTAACACTGAAGCTTTCTTT.

A few counts support this clone. This chain connects TRBV3-1 (or the pseudogene TRBV3-2) to TRBJ1-1; D may be TRBD1 (5 bases). V was trimmed by 1 base and J by 6 bases, leaving 18 bases between them. The CDR3 runs to 16 residues. CDR1 and CDR2 (germline): LGHDT, YNNKEL (reference sequence). The CDR3: CASSQAGGVRWAEAFF. The CDR3 DNA is TGTGCCAGCAGCCAAGCCGGGGGAGTGAGGTGGGCTGAAGCTTTCTTT.

The chain is built from TRBV10-3 and TRBJ1-6; TRBD1 is a possible D gene (5 bases). Between the trimmed V and J ends, which lost 0 bases and 8 bases, there was a span of 5 bases. CDR1 ENHRY and CDR2 SYGVKD come from the germline V gene. This CDR3 contains 13 residues. The CDR3 DNA is TGTGCCATCAGTGAGTCAGGGGATTCACCCCTCCACTTT. Protein sequence: CAISESGDSPLHF.

This rearrangement joins TRBV29-1 to TRBJ2-1; 10 bases match TRBD2. J lost 4 bases, V lost 1 base, and 7 bases had no gene match. The CDR3 runs to 16 residues. Germline-derived CDR1 and CDR2 are SQVTM and ANQGSEA. CDR3 bases: TGCAGCGTTGAAGTAGCGGGACTAGCGATATACAATGAGCAGTTCTTC. Translation gives CSVEVAGLAIYNEQFF.

CDR3 bases: TGTGCCAGCAGCCCTGATGGGGGCAGGGTGGGAGGCTACACCTTC. It codes for CASSPDGGRVGGYTF. This chain uses TRBV7-2 with TRBJ1-2; perhaps TRBD1 as D (6 bases). V lost 5 bases to trimming and J lost 8 bases, with 21 bases between them. The CDR3 is 15 amino acids. Germline V lookup: CDR1 SGHTA, CDR2 FQGNSA.

The chain carries TRBV7-3 and TRBJ2-5; 8 positions agree with TRBD2. Trimming at V came to 0 bases and at J to 3 bases, leaving 3 bases not matched to a gene. Per germline, CDR1 SGHTA and CDR2 FQGTGA. CDR3 size: 15 residues. The CDR3 is CASSLTGAGEETQYF. The CDR3 DNA follows: TGTGCCAGCAGCTTAACAGGAGCGGGGGAAGAGACCCAGTACTTC.

This chain links TRBV7-9 with TRBJ1-2, with 8 bases lining up with TRBD1. This CDR3 has 17 amino acids. Germline V lookup: CDR1 SEHNR, CDR2 FQNEAQ (reference sequence). Trimming removed 1 base from V and 7 bases from J; junction bases left unmatched: 14. CDR3 protein: CASSLGWTGKPSIGYTF. The CDR3 DNA sequence: TGTGCCAGCAGCTTAGGTTGGACAGGGAAACCATCTATTGGCTACACCTTC.

The chain couples TRBV6-5 to TRBJ1-2, with unresolved D. Germline values: CDR1 MNHEY, CDR2 SVGAGI. V was trimmed by 7 bases and J by 2 bases, leaving 14 bases between them. The CDR3 runs to 14 residues. The CDR3 spells CASTTPGGNYGYTF. DNA of the CDR3: TGTGCCAGCACCACACCGGGAGGAAACTATGGCTACACCTTC.

V usage is TRBV13 and J usage is TRBJ1-6; a weak D match, TRBD1 (5 bases). The V gene's germline CDR1 is PRHDT and CDR2 FYEKMQ (reference sequence). This CDR3 region has 14 residues. Trimming cost V 3 bases and J 5 bases, with 8 bases left between them. The chain's CDR3 is CASSFAGDNSPLHF. For the CDR3, the DNA is TGTGCCAGCAGCTTCGCGGGGGATAATTCACCCCTCCACTTT.

The chain combines TRBV19 with TRBJ1-1; perhaps TRBD1 as D (6 bases). The length of the CDR3 is 14 residues. The V and J ends lost 2 bases and 8 bases respectively, with 15 bases between them. Germline V lookup: CDR1 LNHDA, CDR2 SQIVND (reference sequence). CDR3 nucleotide sequence: TGTGCCAGTAGTATATCAGAGGGGGGGCTCGAAGCTTTCTTT. It yields the protein CASSISEGGLEAFF.

V usage is TRBV3-1 (or the pseudogene TRBV3-2) and J usage is TRBJ2-5; TRBD1 matches 9 bases. The CDR3 covers 16 residues. From germline, CDR1 is LGHDT and CDR2 YNNKEL (reference sequence). J lost 5 bases, V lost 5 bases, and 12 bases had no gene match. The CDR3: CASSTGTGLPRETQYF. CDR3 coding DNA: TGTGCCAGCAGCACCGGGACAGGGCTCCCTCGGGAGACCCAGTACTTC.

The sample holds a few counts of this clone. The chain joins TRBV13 to TRBJ1-6; 8 nucleotides align to TRBD1. V shed 4 bases, J shed 7 bases, and the junction held 6 bases outside the gene matches. Per the germline V gene, CDR1 is PRHDT and CDR2 is FYEKMQ (reference sequence). The CDR3 totals 15 residues. The CDR3 loop is CASSSQGAWNSPLHF. The CDR3 DNA is TGTGCCAGCAGCTCTCAGGGGGCTTGGAATTCACCCCTCCACTTT.

The chain couples TRBV3-1 (or the pseudogene TRBV3-2) to TRBJ2-2; the D gene is possibly TRBD2 (6 bases). Germline CDR1 and CDR2: LGHDT and YNNKEL (reference sequence). Deletions cut 2 bases from V and 6 bases from J, with 16 bases between. The CDR3 has 16 residues. The CDR3 loop is CASSQRDSSGAGELFF. The CDR3 DNA follows: TGTGCCAGCAGCCAAAGGGACTCCTCGGGCGCCGGGGAGCTGTTTTTT.

The DNA for the CDR3 is TGTGCCAGCAGCATGACAGAGAACTATGGCTACACCTTC. This gives the protein CASSMTENYGYTF. The V gene is TRBV11-1, the J gene TRBJ1-2; the D gene is possibly TRBD1 (5 bases). The CDR3 runs to 13 residues. V lost 5 bases and J 2 bases, leaving 9 bases between the germline ends. The germline CDR1 and CDR2 sequences are SGHAT and FQDESV (reference sequence).

In this sample, this clone turned up once. The chain links TRBV30 to TRBJ1-1; D remains ambiguous. The V end lost 0 bases, the J end lost 2 bases, and 10 bases lay between the germline ends. In germline, CDR1 is GTSNPN, CDR2 SVGIG (reference sequence). This CDR3 comprises 14 residues. The CDR3 reads CAWSVLRINTEAFF. In DNA, the CDR3 is TGTGCCTGGAGTGTACTTCGAATCAACACTGAAGCTTTCTTT.

The chain carries TRBV7-8 and TRBJ2-2, with a weak D call TRBD2 (7 bases). The germline V gene has CDR1 SGHVS and CDR2 FQNEAQ. Trimming took 0 bases from V and 4 from J, leaving 12 bases between them. CDR3 length equals 16 residues. The CDR3 sequence is CASSLAGGGATGELFF. CDR3 coding DNA: TGTGCCAGCAGCTTAGCGGGTGGGGGGGCCACCGGGGAGCTGTTTTTT.

V is TRBV7-6 and J is TRBJ1-1; D is ambiguous. The V gene's germline CDR1 is SGHVS and CDR2 FNYEAQ. The CDR3 consists of 13 residues. V was cut by 4 bases and J by 0 bases, with 6 bases left in between. The chain's CDR3 is CASSSQMNTEAFF. The CDR3 DNA is TGTGCCAGCAGCTCCCAGATGAACACTGAAGCTTTCTTT.

This sequence joins TRBV5-4 and TRBJ1-1; 9 bases are shared with TRBD1. The CDR3 loop spans 15 amino acids. V lost 4 bases to trimming and J lost 1 base; unmatched junction nucleotides: 5. Germline V lookup: CDR1 SGHNT, CDR2 YYREEE (reference sequence). The CDR3 loop reads CASSPPGQGNTEAFF. CDR3 nucleotide sequence: TGTGCCAGCAGCCCTCCGGGACAGGGGAACACTGAAGCTTTCTTT.

The CDR3 sequence: CASSADSYTTGELFF. The DNA of the CDR3 is TGTGCCAGCAGTGCCGACAGCTACACGACCGGGGAGCTGTTTTTT. V is TRBV6-4 and J is TRBJ2-2; a possible D gene is TRBD1 (5 bases). V lost 4 bases and J lost 5, with 14 bases in between. CDR3 length: 15 amino acids. Per germline, CDR1 MRHNA and CDR2 SNTAGT.